This TCR beta chain was sequenced for a study of blood T cell repertoires in COVID-19. Germline assignment: CDR1 SGHRS and CDR2 YFSETQ. The CDR3 length is 16 residues. V shed 4 bases, J shed 4 bases, and the junction held 8 bases outside the gene matches. Sequencing used immunoSEQ multiplex PCR; TCRdb keeps in-frame clones, though not all of them. The sample holds 110,000 to 150,000 clones, roughly 80% seen once. This TCR derives from a woman under 30 who had been exposed to COVID-19. The source material was PBMCs or T cells enriched from blood (not recorded which). V is TRBV5-1 and J is TRBJ2-2, with TRBD2 identical over 9 bases. The CDR3 DNA is TGCGCCAGCAGCCAGAATGGACTAGCGTCCACCGGGGAGCTGTTTTTT. Protein product: CASSQNGLASTGELFF.